This TCR beta chain originates from a study of OX40 agonist ivuxolimab in advanced cancers. To note about this clone: Antigen unknown.

Clones were sequenced by immunoSEQ multiplex PCR, and TCRdb holds only the in-frame ones, with some missing. Of some 110,000 clones in the sample, about nine tenths were seen once. Study-wide results and limits: Still undetermined is the antigen specificity of the expanded peripheral T cells. On average, CD8+ T cells had more expanded clones than CD4+.

The germline CDR1 and CDR2 sequences are GTSNPN and SVGIG (reference sequence). This CDR3 has 11 amino acids. V dropped 5 bases and J dropped 0 bases, with 3 bases sitting between them. The V call is TRBV30, the J call TRBJ2-3, with no clear D. This TCR was sampled from an adult with an advanced solid tumor such as melanoma, head and neck, liver or kidney cancer. The input for sequencing was CD4+ or CD8+ T cells sorted from blood, taken in a trial of the OX40 agonist ivuxolimab. This CDR3 reads CAWESTDTQYF. The CDR3 DNA sequence: TGTGCCTGGGAAAGCACAGATACGCAGTATTTT.